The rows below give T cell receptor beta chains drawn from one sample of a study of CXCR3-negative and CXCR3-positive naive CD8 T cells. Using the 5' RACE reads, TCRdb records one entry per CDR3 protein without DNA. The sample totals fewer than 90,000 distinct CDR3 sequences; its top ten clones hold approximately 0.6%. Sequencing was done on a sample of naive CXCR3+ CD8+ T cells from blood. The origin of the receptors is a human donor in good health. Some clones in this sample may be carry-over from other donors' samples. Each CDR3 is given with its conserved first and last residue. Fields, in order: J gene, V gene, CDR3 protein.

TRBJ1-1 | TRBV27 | CASSFRAFETEAFF
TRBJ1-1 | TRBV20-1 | CSARHRDTEAFF
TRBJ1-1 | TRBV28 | CACTGTALNTEAFF
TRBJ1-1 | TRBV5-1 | CDSSPGTGPVNTEAFF
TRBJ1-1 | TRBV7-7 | CASSPSLGNTEAFF
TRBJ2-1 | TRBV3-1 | CASSPEGLAGDYNERFF
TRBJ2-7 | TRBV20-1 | CSAQTSGRAYEQYF
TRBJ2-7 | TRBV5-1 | CASSLTGPEQYF
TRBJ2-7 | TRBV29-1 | CSVEGRGIAGVSYEQYF
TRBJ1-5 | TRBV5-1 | CASSLSPGNNQPQHF
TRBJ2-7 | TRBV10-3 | CAISELASGAYEQYF
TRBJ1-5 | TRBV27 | CASSSPGQPQHF
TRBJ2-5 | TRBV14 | CASSKRDPTFEETQYF
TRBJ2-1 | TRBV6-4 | CASSETGNNEQFF
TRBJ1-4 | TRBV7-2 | CASSLEGAPSDEKLFF
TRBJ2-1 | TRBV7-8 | CASSLLTDEQFF
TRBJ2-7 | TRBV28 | CASSSRGTGTIYEQYF
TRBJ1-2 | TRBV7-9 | CAIVGLLYGYTF
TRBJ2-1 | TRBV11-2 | CASSYPVDRNEQFF
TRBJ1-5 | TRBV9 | CASSVGRANQPQHF
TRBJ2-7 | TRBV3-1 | CASSQDNTVAVGFSDEQYF
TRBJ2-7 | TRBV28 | CASRPLGRTYEQYF
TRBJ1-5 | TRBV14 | CASSLPYQSQHF
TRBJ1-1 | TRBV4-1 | CASSQVEQGAGAFF